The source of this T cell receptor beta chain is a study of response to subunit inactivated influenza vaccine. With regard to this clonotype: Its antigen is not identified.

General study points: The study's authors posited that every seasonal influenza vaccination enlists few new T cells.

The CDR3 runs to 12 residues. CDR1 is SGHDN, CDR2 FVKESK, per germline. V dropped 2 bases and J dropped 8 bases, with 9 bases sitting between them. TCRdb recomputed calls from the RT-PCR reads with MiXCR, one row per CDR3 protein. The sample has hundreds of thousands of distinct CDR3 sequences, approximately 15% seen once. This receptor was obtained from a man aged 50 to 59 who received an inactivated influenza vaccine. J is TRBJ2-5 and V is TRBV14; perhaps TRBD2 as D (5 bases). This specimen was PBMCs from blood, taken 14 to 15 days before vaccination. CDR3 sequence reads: CASSQSEGTQYF. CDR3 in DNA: TGTGCCAGCAGCCAAAGTGAGGGTACCCAGTACTTC.